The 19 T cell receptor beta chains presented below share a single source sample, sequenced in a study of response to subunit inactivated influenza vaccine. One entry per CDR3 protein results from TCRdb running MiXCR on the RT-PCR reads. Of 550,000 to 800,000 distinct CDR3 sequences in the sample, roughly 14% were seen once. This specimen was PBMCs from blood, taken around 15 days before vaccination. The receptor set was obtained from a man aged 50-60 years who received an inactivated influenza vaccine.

CDR3 nucleotide sequence: TGTGCCAGCAGTTCCCGGACAGGGACGGAGACCCAGTACTTC. It translates to CASSSRTGTETQYF. The rearrangement uses TRBV12-3 or TRBV12-4 and TRBJ2-5; 8 positions agree with TRBD1. After removal of 4 bases from V and 5 bases from J, the junction contained 6 bases not matched to a gene. The CDR3 length is 14 residues.

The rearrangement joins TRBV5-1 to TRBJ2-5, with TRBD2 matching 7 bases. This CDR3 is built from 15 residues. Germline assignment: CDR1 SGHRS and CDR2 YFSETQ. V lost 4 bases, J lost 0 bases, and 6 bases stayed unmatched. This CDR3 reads CASSPREGYQETQYF. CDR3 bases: TGCGCCAGCAGCCCCAGGGAGGGGTACCAAGAGACCCAGTACTTC.

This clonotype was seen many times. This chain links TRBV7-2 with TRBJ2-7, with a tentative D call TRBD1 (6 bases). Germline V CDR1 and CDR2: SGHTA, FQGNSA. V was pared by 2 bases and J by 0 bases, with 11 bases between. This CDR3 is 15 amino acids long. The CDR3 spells CASSLSGQSSYEQYF. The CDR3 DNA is TGTGCCAGCAGCTTAAGTGGACAGAGCTCCTACGAGCAGTACTTC.

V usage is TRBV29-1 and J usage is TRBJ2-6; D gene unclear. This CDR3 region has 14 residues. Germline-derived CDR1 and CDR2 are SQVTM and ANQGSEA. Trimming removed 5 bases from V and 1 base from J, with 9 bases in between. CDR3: CSVYSQSGANVLTF. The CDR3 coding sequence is TGCAGCGTTTACAGTCAATCTGGGGCCAACGTCCTGACTTTC.

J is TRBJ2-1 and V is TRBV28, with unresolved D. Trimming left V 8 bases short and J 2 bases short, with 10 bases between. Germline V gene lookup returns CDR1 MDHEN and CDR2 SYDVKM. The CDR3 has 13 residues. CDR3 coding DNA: TGTGCCAGCGCACAAATCCCCTACAATGAGCAGTTCTTC. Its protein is CASAQIPYNEQFF. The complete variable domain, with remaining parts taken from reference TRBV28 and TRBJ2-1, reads DVKVTQSSRYLVKRTGEKVFLECVQDMDHENMFWYRQDPGLGLRLIYFSYDVKMKEKGDIPEGYSVSREKKERFSLILESASTNQTSMYLCASAQIPYNEQFFGPGTRLTVL.

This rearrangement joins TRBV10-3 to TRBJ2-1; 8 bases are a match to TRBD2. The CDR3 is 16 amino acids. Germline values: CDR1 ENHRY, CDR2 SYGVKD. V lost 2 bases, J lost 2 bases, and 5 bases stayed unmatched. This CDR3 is CAISELTRGAYNEQFF. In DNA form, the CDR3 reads TGTGCCATCAGTGAGCTTACGCGGGGGGCCTACAATGAGCAGTTCTTC.

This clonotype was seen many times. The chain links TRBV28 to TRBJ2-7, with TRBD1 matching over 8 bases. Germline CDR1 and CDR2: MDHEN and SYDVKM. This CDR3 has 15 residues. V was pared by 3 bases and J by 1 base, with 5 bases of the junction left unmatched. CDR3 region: CASSFRWTGSYEQYF. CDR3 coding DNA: TGTGCCAGCAGTTTCCGCTGGACAGGGTCCTACGAGCAGTACTTC. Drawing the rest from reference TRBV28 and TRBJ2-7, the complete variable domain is DVKVTQSSRYLVKRTGEKVFLECVQDMDHENMFWYRQDPGLGLRLIYFSYDVKMKEKGDIPEGYSVSREKKERFSLILESASTNQTSMYLCASSFRWTGSYEQYFGPGTRLTVT.

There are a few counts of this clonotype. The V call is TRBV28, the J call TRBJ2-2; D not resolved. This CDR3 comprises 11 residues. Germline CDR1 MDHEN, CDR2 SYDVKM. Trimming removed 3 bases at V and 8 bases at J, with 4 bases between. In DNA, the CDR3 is TGTGCCAGCAGTTTTGTTGGGGAGCTGTTTTTT. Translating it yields CASSFVGELFF.

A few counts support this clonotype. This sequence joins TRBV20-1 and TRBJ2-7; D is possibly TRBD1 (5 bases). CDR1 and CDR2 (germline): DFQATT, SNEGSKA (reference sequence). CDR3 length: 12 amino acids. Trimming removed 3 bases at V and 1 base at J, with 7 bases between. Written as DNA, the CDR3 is TGCAGTGCTAGTCAGGGATCCTACGAGCAGTACTTC. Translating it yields CSASQGSYEQYF.

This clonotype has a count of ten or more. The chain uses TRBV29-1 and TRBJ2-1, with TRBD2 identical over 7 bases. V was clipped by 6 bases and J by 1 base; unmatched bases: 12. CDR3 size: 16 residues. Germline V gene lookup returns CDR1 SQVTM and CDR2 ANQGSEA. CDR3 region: CSVEPGASGSYNEQFF. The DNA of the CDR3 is TGCAGCGTGGAGCCCGGGGCTAGCGGATCCTACAATGAGCAGTTCTTC.

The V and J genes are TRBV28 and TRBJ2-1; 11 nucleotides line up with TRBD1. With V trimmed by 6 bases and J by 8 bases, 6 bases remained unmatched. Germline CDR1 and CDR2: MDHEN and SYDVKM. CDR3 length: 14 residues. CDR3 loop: CASRGQGVIDEQFF. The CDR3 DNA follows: TGTGCCAGCAGGGGACAGGGGGTTATCGATGAGCAGTTCTTC.

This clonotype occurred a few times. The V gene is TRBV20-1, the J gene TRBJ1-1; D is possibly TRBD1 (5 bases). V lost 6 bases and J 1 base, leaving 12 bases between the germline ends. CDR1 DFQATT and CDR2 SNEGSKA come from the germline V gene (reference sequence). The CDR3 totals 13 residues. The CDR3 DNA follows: TGCAGTGCGCGTCTAACAGGGAACACTGAAGCTTTCTTT. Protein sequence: CSARLTGNTEAFF.

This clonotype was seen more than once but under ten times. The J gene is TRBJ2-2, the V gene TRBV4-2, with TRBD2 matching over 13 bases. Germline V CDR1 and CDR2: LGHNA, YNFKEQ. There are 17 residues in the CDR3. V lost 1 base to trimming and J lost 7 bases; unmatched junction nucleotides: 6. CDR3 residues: CASSQGPLAGGVGELFF. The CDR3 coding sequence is TGTGCCAGCAGCCAAGGCCCACTAGCGGGAGGGGTCGGGGAGCTGTTTTTT.

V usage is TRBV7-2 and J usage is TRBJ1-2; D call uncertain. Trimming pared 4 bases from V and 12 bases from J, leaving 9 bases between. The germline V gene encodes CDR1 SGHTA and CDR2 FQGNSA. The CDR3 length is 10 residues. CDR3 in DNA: TGTGCCAGCAGCTCGGATCGGCACACCTTC. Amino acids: CASSSDRHTF.

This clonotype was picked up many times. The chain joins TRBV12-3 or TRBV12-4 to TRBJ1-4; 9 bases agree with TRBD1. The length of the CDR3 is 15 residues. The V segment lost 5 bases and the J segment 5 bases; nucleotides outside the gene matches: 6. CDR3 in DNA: TGTGCCAGCAGTGCCTGGACAGGGGCAAATGAAAAACTGTTTTTT. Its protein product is CASSAWTGANEKLFF.

CDR3 DNA: TGCAGTGCTAGAGCAGGCGGGTATCACAATGAGCAGTTCTTC. Its translation is CSARAGGYHNEQFF. The chain couples TRBV20-1 to TRBJ2-1, with D possibly matching TRBD2 (5 bases). Germline V lookup: CDR1 DFQATT, CDR2 SNEGSKA (reference sequence). The CDR3 runs to 14 residues. The V gene lost 1 base and the J gene lost 5 bases, with 12 bases spanning the gap.

CDR3 region: CASSYPGGSETQYF. The CDR3 DNA reads TGTGCCAGCAGCTATCCGGGGGGATCAGAGACCCAGTACTTC. The chain links TRBV7-9 to TRBJ2-5; 7 bases are shared with TRBD2. V was clipped by 4 bases and J by 4 bases; unmatched bases: 6. The CDR3 consists of 14 residues. Germline-derived CDR1 and CDR2 are SEHNR and FQNEAQ (reference sequence).

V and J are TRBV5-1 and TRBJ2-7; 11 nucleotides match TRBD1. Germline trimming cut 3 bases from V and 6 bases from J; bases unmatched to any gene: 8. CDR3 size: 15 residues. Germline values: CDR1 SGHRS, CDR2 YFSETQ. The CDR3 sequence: CASSSLAGQGGEQYF. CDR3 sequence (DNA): TGCGCCAGCAGCTCCCTCGCGGGACAGGGGGGCGAGCAGTACTTC.

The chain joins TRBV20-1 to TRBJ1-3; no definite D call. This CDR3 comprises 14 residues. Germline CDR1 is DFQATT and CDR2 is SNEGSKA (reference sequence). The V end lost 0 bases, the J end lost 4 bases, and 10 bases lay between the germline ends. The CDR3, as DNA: TGCAGTGCTAGAGAGGCCAGAAAGGGAAACACCATATATTTT. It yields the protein CSAREARKGNTIYF.